What follows are 30 T cell receptor beta chains derived from one specimen sequenced in a study of cytomegalovirus exposure and HLA in healthy donors. The PCR ran on 60 Vbeta and 13 Jbeta primers. Generated by immunoSEQ multiplex PCR, the TCRdb table keeps only in-frame clones and is missing some. This repertoire includes roughly 110,000 clones. Sequencing was done on a sample of PBMCs. The origin of the receptors is a man aged 25-40 years in good health and CMV-seronegative.

V usage is TRBV7-8 and J usage is TRBJ2-1; possible D gene TRBD2, 5 bases. The V end lost 5 bases, the J end lost 8 bases, and 13 bases lay between the germline ends. Germline loops: CDR1 SGHVS, CDR2 FQNEAQ. CDR3 length equals 13 residues. The CDR3 nucleotides are TGTGCCAGCAGCCCACTTGAGGGCTATGAGCAGTTCTTC. Translation gives CASSPLEGYEQFF. Using reference TRBV7-8 and TRBJ2-1 for the parts outside the CDR3, the full variable domain is GAGVSQSPRYKVAKRGQDVALRCDPISGHVSLFWYQQALGQGPEFLTYFQNEAQLDKSGLPSDRFFAERPEGSVSTLKIQRTQQEDSAVYLCASSPLEGYEQFFGPGTRLTVL.

The V and J genes are TRBV5-8 and TRBJ1-5; the match to TRBD1 covers 9 bases. The ends lost 0 bases at V and 2 bases at J; junction bases unmatched: 3. The V gene's germline CDR1 is SGHTS and CDR2 YDEGEE. This CDR3 is built from 16 residues. CDR3 residues: CASSLETGGGNQPQHF. The DNA for the CDR3 is TGTGCCAGCAGCTTGGAGACAGGGGGAGGCAATCAGCCCCAGCATTTT.

The chain recombines TRBV5-4 with TRBJ2-7; D is uncertain. This CDR3 region has 13 residues. CDR1 is SGHNT and CDR2 is YYREEE in the germline V gene (reference sequence). Trimming removed 8 bases from V and 2 bases from J, with 14 bases in between. CDR3 nucleotides: TGTGCCAGTTCTAGAAAGGAGACCTACGAGCAGTACTTC. The encoded protein is CASSRKETYEQYF.

This chain links TRBV6-5 with TRBJ1-2; 10 nucleotides agree with TRBD1. This CDR3 is built from 13 residues. In germline, CDR1 is MNHEY, CDR2 SVGAGI. V gave up 8 bases and J gave up 6 bases; unmatched junction bases: 6. DNA of the CDR3: TGTGCCAGCTCACTCGGGACAGGGGATGGCTACACCTTC. Its protein is CASSLGTGDGYTF.

Notes on this clone: Other DNA sequences in the same sample also yield this CDR3. This chain links TRBV5-4 with TRBJ1-1; 7 bases agree with TRBD1. Germline V gene sequence: CDR1 SGHNT, CDR2 YYREEE (reference sequence). The CDR3 sequence is 15 residues long. V trimming: 0 bases; J trimming: 1 base; junction bases outside the gene matches: 3. The CDR3 protein is CASSLAEGANTEAFF. CDR3 nucleotides: TGTGCCAGCAGCTTGGCCGAGGGGGCGAACACTGAAGCTTTCTTT.

The chain employs TRBV7-9 and TRBJ1-1; tentative D call: TRBD1 (5 bases). The V end was cut by 1 base, the J end by 5 bases, with 17 bases between. This CDR3 region has 16 residues. CDR1 SEHNR and CDR2 FQNEAQ come from the germline V gene (reference sequence). The CDR3 coding sequence is TGTGCCAGCAGCTTAGTGGGGGAGGGTGGGGGGACTGAAGCTTTCTTT. Encoded protein: CASSLVGEGGGTEAFF.

This chain uses TRBV5-1 with TRBJ1-2; D is unclear. CDR1 and CDR2 from the germline V gene are SGHRS and YFSETQ. The CDR3 contains 14 residues. The V and J ends lost 0 bases and 4 bases respectively, with 10 bases between them. The CDR3 region has the DNA TGCGCCAGCAGCTTGGATGAGGGAGCCTATGGCTACACCTTC. It yields the protein CASSLDEGAYGYTF.

The chain links TRBV7-9 to TRBJ1-1, with unresolved D. The CDR3 is 12 residues long. Looked up from germline, CDR1 is SEHNR and CDR2 is FQNEAQ (reference sequence). V lost 3 bases and J lost 5, with 7 bases in between. CDR3 coding DNA: TGTGCCAGCAGCTTCGGGGATACTGAAGCTTTCTTT. Amino acid sequence: CASSFGDTEAFF.

The chain joins TRBV5-1 to TRBJ2-7; 8 positions agree with TRBD1. Germline V gene sequence: CDR1 SGHRS, CDR2 YFSETQ. CDR3 length: 15 residues. V trimming: 4 bases; J trimming: 6 bases; junction bases outside the gene matches: 12. CDR3 DNA sequence: TGCGCCAGCAGCCCGGACAGGGTAAACGCGGGCGAGCAGTACTTC. This gives the protein CASSPDRVNAGEQYF.

The genes are TRBV7-8 and TRBJ1-2, with a tentative D call TRBD1 (5 bases). CDR1 and CDR2 from the germline V gene are SGHVS and FQNEAQ. The V gene lost 7 bases and the J gene lost 8 bases, with 20 bases spanning the gap. This CDR3 is built from 14 residues. The CDR3 here is CASTLSRSQGGYTF. The CDR3 coding sequence is TGTGCCAGCACCCTGTCGAGGAGCCAGGGCGGCTACACCTTC. Full variable domain (outside the CDR3, taken from reference TRBV7-8 and TRBJ1-2): GAGVSQSPRYKVAKRGQDVALRCDPISGHVSLFWYQQALGQGPEFLTYFQNEAQLDKSGLPSDRFFAERPEGSVSTLKIQRTQQEDSAVYLCASTLSRSQGGYTFGSGTRLTVV.

J is TRBJ2-2 and V is TRBV5-4; a possible D gene is TRBD2 (5 bases). There are 14 residues in the CDR3. Between the trimmed V and J ends, which lost 5 bases and 4 bases, there was a span of 12 bases. CDR1 is SGHNT, CDR2 YYREEE, per germline (reference sequence). The DNA for the CDR3 is TGTGCCAGCAGTCCACGGGATGCCACCGGGGAGCTGTTTTTT. It is translated as CASSPRDATGELFF. The variable domain in full, completed from reference TRBV5-4 and TRBJ2-2, reads ETGVTQSPTHLIKTRGQQVTLRCSSQSGHNTVSWYQQALGQGPQFIFQYYREEENGRGNFPPRFSGLQFPNYSSELNVNALELDDSALYLCASSPRDATGELFFGEGSRLTVL.

The CDR3 sequence: CASSLSSAGKTQYF. CDR3 nucleotide sequence: TGTGCCAGCAGCTTAAGCTCGGCGGGGAAGACCCAGTACTTC. This sequence joins TRBV7-3 and TRBJ2-5, with a tentative D call TRBD2 (6 bases). The V gene lost 1 base and the J gene lost 6 bases, with 12 bases spanning the gap. CDR1 SGHTA and CDR2 FQGTGA come from the germline V gene. The length of the CDR3 is 14 residues. Full variable domain (rest looked up from reference TRBV7-3 and TRBJ2-5): GAGVSQTPSNKVTEKGKYVELRCDPISGHTALYWYRQSLGQGPEFLIYFQGTGAADDSGLPNDRFFAVRPEGSVSTLKIQRTERGDSAVYLCASSLSSAGKTQYFGPGTRLLVL.

The CDR3 DNA reads TGTGCCAGCAGTCCGGGACTAGTCACAGATACGCAGTATTTT. Its protein product is CASSPGLVTDTQYF. The chain has TRBV11-2 and TRBJ2-3, with 8 nucleotides matching TRBD2. Looked up from germline, CDR1 is SGHAT and CDR2 is FQNNGV. This CDR3 region has 14 residues. The J segment lost 2 bases and the V segment lost 6 bases, leaving 4 bases of the junction unmatched.

The gene calls are TRBV7-2 and TRBJ1-6; 8 nucleotides match TRBD1. Germline V lookup: CDR1 SGHTA, CDR2 FQGNSA. J gave up 7 bases and V 6 bases, and 5 bases lay outside the gene matches. The CDR3 spans 14 residues. The CDR3 sequence: CASRPTGGNSPLHF. CDR3 coding DNA: TGTGCCAGCAGACCAACAGGGGGGAATTCACCCCTCCACTTT.

The rearrangement uses TRBV30 and TRBJ2-3; a possible D gene is TRBD2 (6 bases). The CDR3 runs 14 residues. Germline V gives CDR1 GTSNPN, CDR2 SVGIG (reference sequence). V was trimmed by 2 bases and J by 5 bases, leaving 14 bases between them. This CDR3 reads CAWSSGTSIDTQYF. CDR3 sequence (DNA): TGTGCCTGGAGTTCCGGGACTTCCATAGATACGCAGTATTTT.

The chain has TRBV5-1 and TRBJ1-2; D may be TRBD1 (5 bases). Germline-derived CDR1 and CDR2 are SGHRS and YFSETQ. Trimming removed 4 bases at V and 3 bases at J, with 10 bases between. This CDR3 contains 13 residues. DNA for the CDR3: TGCGCCAGCAGCGAAGACAGCTACTATGGCTACACCTTC. Translated, it gives CASSEDSYYGYTF.

The rearrangement joins TRBV29-1 to TRBJ2-7; 8 bases are shared with TRBD1. With 3 bases clipped from V and 5 bases from J, the junction kept 0 bases outside the gene matches. Germline CDR1 is SQVTM and CDR2 is ANQGSEA. This CDR3 spans 11 amino acids. The chain's CDR3 is CSVDRGHEQYF. Written as DNA, the CDR3 is TGCAGCGTTGACAGGGGGCACGAGCAGTACTTC.

This chain connects TRBV7-8 to TRBJ2-1, with D perhaps matching TRBD1 (5 bases). Deletions cut 1 base from V and 6 bases from J, with 7 bases between. Germline V CDR1 and CDR2: SGHVS, FQNEAQ. The CDR3 loop spans 13 amino acids. The CDR3, as DNA: TGTGCCAGCAGCTTAGGGGGCCGCAATGAGCAGTTCTTC. Its translation is CASSLGGRNEQFF.

The chain has TRBV10-3 and TRBJ2-1; a possible D gene is TRBD1 (6 bases). Germline assignment: CDR1 ENHRY and CDR2 SYGVKD. There are 14 residues in the CDR3. Trimming shortened V by 8 bases and J by 3 bases, and 14 bases separated the two germline ends. Written as DNA, the CDR3 is TGTGCCATCGGTCGCAGGGGCCACTACAATGAGCAGTTCTTC. Its protein product is CAIGRRGHYNEQFF.

The chain couples TRBV7-2 to TRBJ1-2; D is possibly TRBD1 (6 bases). The CDR3 extends over 13 amino acids. CDR1 and CDR2 from the germline V gene are SGHTA and FQGNSA. With 4 bases removed from V and 3 bases from J, the gap between germline ends came to 9 bases. The CDR3, as DNA: TGTGCCAGCAGCTCGGACAGTTACTATGGCTACACCTTC. Its translation is CASSSDSYYGYTF.

This chain uses TRBV5-1 with TRBJ2-5; TRBD1 aligns across 10 bases. The CDR3 contains 16 residues. Germline V gene lookup returns CDR1 SGHRS and CDR2 YFSETQ. The trim removed 0 bases at V and 5 bases at J, leaving 7 bases unmatched. DNA for the CDR3: TGCGCCAGCAGCTTGGCGGGACAGGGGATGCACGAGACCCAGTACTTC. It translates to CASSLAGQGMHETQYF.

The chain uses TRBV9 and TRBJ2-7, with 7 bases matching TRBD1. CDR3 size: 13 residues. The germline CDR1 and CDR2 sequences are SGDLS and YYNGEE. J gave up 3 bases and V 7 bases, and 7 bases lay outside the gene matches. This chain's CDR3 is CASSTGSIYEQYF. The CDR3, as DNA: TGTGCCAGCTCGACAGGGTCGATCTACGAGCAGTACTTC.

The CDR3: CASRYRGPQRNEQYF. The CDR3 coding sequence is TGTGCCAGCAGGTACAGGGGGCCTCAAAGGAACGAGCAGTACTTC. The V gene is TRBV28, the J gene TRBJ2-7; 9 bases are a match to TRBD1. The CDR3 consists of 15 residues. The junction had 11 bases not matched to a gene; V was cut back by 6 bases and J by 5 bases. Looked up from germline, CDR1 is MDHEN and CDR2 is SYDVKM.

This chain connects TRBV9 to TRBJ2-1; 9 nucleotides match TRBD1. The trim removed 0 bases at V and 4 bases at J, leaving 5 bases unmatched. Germline V gene data show CDR1 as SGDLS and CDR2 as YYNGEE. The CDR3 loop spans 16 amino acids. DNA of the CDR3: TGTGCCAGCAGCGTAGGATGGGGGACAGGGTACAATGAGCAGTTCTTC. The encoded protein is CASSVGWGTGYNEQFF.

The chain recombines TRBV6-4 with TRBJ2-2; possible D gene TRBD1, 6 bases. This CDR3 has 15 residues. Germline V gene sequence: CDR1 MRHNA, CDR2 SNTAGT. Trimming removed 0 bases at V and 8 bases at J, with 13 bases between. The CDR3 nucleotides are TGTGCCAGCAGTGACTCGACCCATGGGACAGGGGAGCTGTTTTTT. This sequence encodes CASSDSTHGTGELFF.

The rearrangement uses TRBV18 and TRBJ1-1, with TRBD1 as a possible D gene (5 bases). The CDR3 contains 14 residues. Germline loops: CDR1 KGHSH, CDR2 LQKENI. Trimming left V 2 bases short and J 4 bases short, with 11 bases between. The DNA of the CDR3 is TGTGCCAGCTCACCAGGGGGGGTTGGCACTGAAGCTTTCTTT. It yields the protein CASSPGGVGTEAFF.

Of note for this clone: One end of the junction does not line up with germline, which may come from a read error. The chain joins TRBV5-1 to TRBJ2-7; the match to TRBD1 covers 10 bases. This CDR3 has 13 residues. The V gene's germline CDR1 is SGHRS and CDR2 YFSETQ. As DNA, the CDR3 is TGCGCCGGCAGCAGAGGACAGGGGGACGAGCAGTACTTC. Translated, it gives CAGSRGQGDEQYF.

The chain links TRBV7-9 to TRBJ1-6, with a weak D call TRBD1 (6 bases). Trimming removed 2 bases at V and 7 bases at J, with 12 bases between. This CDR3 region has 15 residues. Germline CDR1 reads SEHNR; CDR2 reads FQNEAQ (reference sequence). CDR3 loop: CASSLSAGENSPLHF. CDR3 coding DNA: TGTGCCAGCAGCTTATCTGCAGGGGAAAATTCACCCCTCCACTTT.

This chain connects TRBV10-3 to TRBJ2-5; TRBD1 agrees at 8 bases. Trimming took 6 bases from V and 1 from J; bases not matched to a gene: 4. The length of the CDR3 is 14 residues. Germline CDR1 is ENHRY and CDR2 is SYGVKD. CDR3: CAISQGQGQETQYF. The CDR3 DNA sequence: TGTGCCATCAGCCAAGGACAGGGCCAAGAGACCCAGTACTTC.

The chain links TRBV4-1 to TRBJ2-7, with unresolved D. The CDR3 runs 14 residues. Trimming shortened V by 4 bases and J by 0 bases, and 10 bases separated the two germline ends. Germline V CDR1 and CDR2: MGHRA, YSYEKL. The CDR3 region is CASSLTTPSYEQYF. CDR3 nucleotide sequence: TGCGCCAGCAGCCTAACGACACCCTCCTACGAGCAGTACTTC.